This T cell receptor beta chain was sequenced for a study of blood T cells in healthy people across ages. Donors were systemically healthy Caucasian individuals from Russia aged about 6 to 95 years. No fewer than 6.5 million PBMCs went into each sample. Trimming removed 2 bases from V and 11 bases from J, with 18 bases in between. Germline V gene data show CDR1 as LGHNT and CDR2 as FRNRAP. The CDR3 has 14 amino acids. Then a second PCR, running roughly 6 to 12 cycles, was carried out with a sample-barcoded 5' primer and a J-beta primer mix. A template-switch adaptor that had 12 random nucleotides put a tag on each cDNA molecule. TCRdb re-derived calls from the 5' RACE reads in MiXCR, one entry per CDR3 protein. The repertoire holds about 720,000 distinct CDR3 sequences, with 20% to 25% as singletons.

V is TRBV12-5 and J is TRBJ1-1; D uncertain. Sequencing was performed on blood. This sequence was found in a man between 65 and 85 years old in good health. The CDR3, as DNA: TGTGCTAGTGGTTTGACGTCGGTGCCGGGCGAGGCTTTCTTT. Translating gives CASGLTSVPGEAFF.